The clone carrying this T cell receptor beta chain has more than one count but fewer than ten. As yet, its antigen is unknown. These data belong to a study of T-cell memory formation after mild COVID-19. TCRdb itself ran the 5' RACE reads through MiXCR, one entry per CDR3 protein. The sample shows 350,000 to 450,000 distinct CDR3 sequences, approximately 25% of them seen only once. With 4 bases clipped from V and 4 bases from J, the junction kept 6 bases outside the gene matches. The CDR3 sequence is 16 residues long. CDR1 and CDR2 from the germline V gene are MNHEY and SVGEGT. Study findings and constraints: Cross-reactive memory seemingly joined, as some responding clones were found in pre-infection memory. Clones shrinking from day 15 to 85 showed even CD4/CD8 mixes; later expanders tilted CD4+.

The gene calls are TRBV6-2 or TRBV6-3 and TRBJ2-3, with 12 bases identical to TRBD2. The sequencing input was PBMCs or a T cell subset sorted from them (not recorded which). The source of this sequence is an adult woman who had mild COVID-19 (a few samples of this study predate the infection). Cell type and time point are not known. The CDR3 DNA is TGTGCCAGCAGTTTCCGACTAGCGGGAGCCCCAGATACGCAGTATTTT. This translates into CASSFRLAGAPDTQYF.